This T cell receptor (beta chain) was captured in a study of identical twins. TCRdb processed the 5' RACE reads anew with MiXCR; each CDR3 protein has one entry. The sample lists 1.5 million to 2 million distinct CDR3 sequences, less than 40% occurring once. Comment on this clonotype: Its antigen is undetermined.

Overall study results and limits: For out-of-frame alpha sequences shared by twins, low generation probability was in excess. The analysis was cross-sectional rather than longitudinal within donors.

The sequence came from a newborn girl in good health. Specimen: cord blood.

The CDR3 sequence: CASSKDPGRGGGYTF. The CDR3 region has the DNA TGTGCCAGCAGCAAAGATCCGGGGCGCGGGGGTGGCTACACCTTC. V gene TRBV21-1 combines with J gene TRBJ1-2; TRBD1 reflects the table's D call only, with no check against the DNA. TRBV21-1 corresponds to a pseudogene. This CDR3 has 15 residues.